The present T cell receptor (beta chain) was sequenced within a study of shared clonotypes between healthy human individuals. The study's findings and limits: Naive subsets generally had larger estimated richness than memory subsets.

The ends lost 8 bases at V and 2 bases at J; junction bases unmatched: 3. This CDR3 spans 12 amino acids. Germline V gives CDR1 SNHLY, CDR2 FYNNEI. On this clone: The antigen remains undetermined.

Original processing methods: Junction-only sequences without quality scores were provided by ImmunoSEQ, so filtering was different. Profiled with immunoSEQ multiplex PCR; TCRdb holds only in-frame clones, not every one. The V and J calls and clone size were taken over from that table, and D and trimming were inferred from the DNA. The sample lists about 1 million clones; 65% to 80% were seen once. Only Caucasian adults living in Nashville, Tennessee made up the donor group. The sequence was collected from a man aged 18 to 35 in good health. The chain couples TRBV2 to TRBJ2-7; TRBD2 aligns across 7 bases. The sample taken for sequencing was memory CD4+ T cells sorted from blood. Described subset: CD45RA-negative fraction. CDR3 sequence (DNA): TGTGCCAGCGGAGGACTAGCCTACGAGCAGTACTTC. This sequence encodes CASGGLAYEQYF. Together with reference TRBV2 and TRBJ2-7, the CDR3 gives the full variable domain: EPEVTQTPSHQVTQMGQEVILRCVPISNHLYFYWYRQILGQKVEFLVSFYNNEISEKSEIFDDQFSVERPDGSNFTLKIRSTKLEDSAMYFCASGGLAYEQYFGPGTRLTVT.